A selection of T cell receptor beta chains follows, all from one sample in a study of blood T cell repertoires in COVID-19. Repertoires were generated with immunoSEQ multiplex PCR, while TCRdb's copy carries only in-frame clones and drops some. The repertoire includes about 100,000 clones, 80% to 90% of them detected once, and under 5% sits in the top ten. Sequenced sample: peripheral blood. The source of these receptors is a man of 80 years or more with COVID-19, enrolled during active disease. The CDR3 runs from the conserved cysteine through the conserved F or W. The order of the fields is D gene, J gene, V gene, clone size, CDR3 DNA, CDR3 protein. A D gene is named only where the DNA matches it firmly. Clone size, where shown, is once, few, many, or a class for clones that have expanded.

D gene: TRBD2
J gene: TRBJ2-7
V gene: TRBV10-1
clone size: -
CDR3 DNA: TGCGCCAGCAGTGAGTCGACTAGCGGGGATAACGAGCAGTACTTC
CDR3 protein: CASSESTSGDNEQYF

D gene: TRBD1
J gene: TRBJ1-4
V gene: TRBV18
clone size: -
CDR3 DNA: TGTGCCAGCTCACAACGGACAGGGGGAGATGAAAAACTGTTTTTT
CDR3 protein: CASSQRTGGDEKLFF

D gene: -
J gene: TRBJ1-4
V gene: TRBV4-1
clone size: -
CDR3 DNA: TGCGCCAGCAGCCAAGACAGGGATTCAACTAATGAAAAACTGTTTTTT
CDR3 protein: CASSQDRDSTNEKLFF

D gene: -
J gene: TRBJ1-4
V gene: TRBV10-3
clone size: once
CDR3 DNA: TGTGCCATCAGTGAGGGACAGCCGAATGAAAAACTGTTTTTT
CDR3 protein: CAISEGQPNEKLFF

D gene: TRBD1
J gene: TRBJ2-7
V gene: TRBV6-5
clone size: -
CDR3 DNA: TGTGCCAGCAGTAGGGACAGAAGAGGGTCCTACGAGCAGTACTTC
CDR3 protein: CASSRDRRGSYEQYF

D gene: -
J gene: TRBJ2-7
V gene: TRBV7-2
clone size: -
CDR3 DNA: TGTGCCAGCAGCCCCTGGACAGCCACCTACGAGCAGTACTTC
CDR3 protein: CASSPWTATYEQYF

D gene: -
J gene: TRBJ2-5
V gene: TRBV19
clone size: -
CDR3 DNA: TGTGCCAGTAGTATAGGTTCGGGACAAGAGACCCAGTACTTC
CDR3 protein: CASSIGSGQETQYF

D gene: -
J gene: TRBJ1-1
V gene: TRBV7-2
clone size: -
CDR3 DNA: TGTGCCAGCAGCTTAGAGGCAGGGGCCGGGGCTGAAGCTTTCTTT
CDR3 protein: CASSLEAGAGAEAFF

D gene: -
J gene: TRBJ1-2
V gene: TRBV4-2
clone size: -
CDR3 DNA: TGTGCCAGCAGCCACTCGATCAACGGAGGATATGGCTACACCTTC
CDR3 protein: CASSHSINGGYGYTF

D gene: TRBD1
J gene: TRBJ1-5
V gene: TRBV6-2/TRBV6-3
clone size: -
CDR3 DNA: TGTGCCAGCAGTCGAGGGCGGGACAGGGGGTTTCAGCCCCAGCATTTT
CDR3 protein: CASSRGRDRGFQPQHF

D gene: -
J gene: TRBJ1-1
V gene: TRBV19
clone size: -
CDR3 DNA: TGTGCCAGCCAACAGAACAGGGCGGCCACTGAAGCTTTCTTT
CDR3 protein: CASQQNRAATEAFF

D gene: -
J gene: TRBJ1-1
V gene: TRBV24-1
clone size: few
CDR3 DNA: TGTGCCACCCAAGACAGAATTAACACTGAAGCTTTCTTT
CDR3 protein: CATQDRINTEAFF

D gene: -
J gene: TRBJ2-1
V gene: TRBV29-1
clone size: once
CDR3 DNA: TGCAGCGGTCCGGGGTCCATCAATGAGCAGTTCTTC
CDR3 protein: CSGPGSINEQFF

D gene: TRBD1
J gene: TRBJ2-1
V gene: TRBV6-6
clone size: -
CDR3 DNA: TGTGCCAGCACCACTATACGTGGGACAGGGTATGGTGAGCAGTTCTTC
CDR3 protein: CASTTIRGTGYGEQFF

D gene: TRBD2
J gene: TRBJ2-1
V gene: TRBV2
clone size: -
CDR3 DNA: TGTGCCAGCAACCCTCGGGGGCGGGAGGGCCAGGGTGAGCAGTTCTTC
CDR3 protein: CASNPRGREGQGEQFF

D gene: TRBD2
J gene: TRBJ2-7
V gene: TRBV5-4
clone size: -
CDR3 DNA: TGTGCCAGCAGCTTTCGGACTAGCGGATCCGAGCAGTACTTC
CDR3 protein: CASSFRTSGSEQYF